This entry lists 27 T cell receptor beta chains sequenced from one sample in a study of blood T cell repertoires in COVID-19. The table came from immunoSEQ multiplex PCR; TCRdb's copy has only in-frame clones and leaves some out. The table shows 150,000 or so clones, with around 90% occurring only once. Input material: peripheral blood. All receptors come from a human donor in a cohort sampled during active COVID-19.

The CDR3 loop is CASSFSWTSDTDTQYF. CDR3 in DNA: TGTGCCAGCAGTTTCTCCTGGACTAGCGACACAGATACGCAGTATTTT. V usage is TRBV28 and J usage is TRBJ2-3, with TRBD2 identical over 9 bases. Germline lookup yields CDR1 MDHEN and CDR2 SYDVKM. CDR3 length equals 16 residues. V shed 3 bases, J shed 2 bases, and the junction held 6 bases outside the gene matches.

J is TRBJ1-2 and V is TRBV29-1, with D uncertain. V shed 4 bases and J shed 5 bases, with 14 bases lying between them. Germline CDR1 and CDR2: SQVTM and ANQGSEA. The CDR3 length is 13 residues. The CDR3 region is CSVALQPLYGYTF. Here the CDR3 DNA reads TGCAGCGTTGCCCTACAGCCCTTATATGGCTACACCTTC.

This clone was found once. The chain combines TRBV7-8 with TRBJ1-5, with 7 bases that match TRBD1. CDR1 SGHVS and CDR2 FQNEAQ come from the germline V gene. With V trimmed by 1 base and J by 5 bases, 2 bases remained unmatched. The CDR3 contains 14 residues. The CDR3 region is CASSLVRGHQPQHF. The CDR3 coding sequence is TGTGCCAGCAGCTTAGTTAGGGGGCATCAGCCCCAGCATTTT.

This clone was observed many times. The chain carries TRBV7-2 and TRBJ1-2; D gene ambiguous. Germline CDR1 is SGHTA and CDR2 is FQGNSA. V was trimmed by 3 bases and J by 0 bases, leaving 8 bases between them. CDR3 length: 14 amino acids. The CDR3 loop reads CASSLQATNYGYTF. For the CDR3, the DNA is TGTGCCAGCAGCTTGCAGGCGACTAACTATGGCTACACCTTC. The whole variable domain, remainder taken from reference TRBV7-2 and TRBJ1-2, is GAGVSQSPSNKVTEKGKDVELRCDPISGHTALYWYRQSLGQGLEFLIYFQGNSAPDKSGLPSDRFSAERTGGSVSTLTIQRTQQEDSAVYLCASSLQATNYGYTFGSGTRLTVV.

The rearrangement uses TRBV2 and TRBJ2-7; 7 nucleotides line up with TRBD2. The V and J ends lost 0 bases and 4 bases, in that order; junction bases with no gene match: 9. CDR1 is SNHLY, CDR2 FYNNEI, per germline. The CDR3 covers 16 residues. The chain's CDR3 is CASSEANASGDYEQYF. CDR3 bases: TGTGCCAGCAGTGAAGCAAATGCTAGCGGAGATTACGAGCAGTACTTC.

V is TRBV4-2 and J is TRBJ1-6; TRBD1 aligns across 9 bases. The CDR3 is 16 amino acids. J lost 7 bases, V lost 0 bases, and 4 bases had no gene match. Germline assignment: CDR1 LGHNA and CDR2 YNFKEQ. In nucleotides, the CDR3 is TGTGCCAGCAGCCAAGACACGGGACAGGGCAATTCACCCCTCCACTTT. As protein: CASSQDTGQGNSPLHF.

This rearrangement joins TRBV3-1 (or the pseudogene TRBV3-2) to TRBJ1-6; D gene ambiguous. CDR1 LGHDT and CDR2 YNNKEL come from the germline V gene (reference sequence). V dropped 3 bases and J dropped 6 bases, with 9 bases sitting between them. The length of the CDR3 is 14 residues. DNA of the CDR3: TGTGCCAGCAGCCAGCAGCGCGTTAATTCACCCCTCCACTTT. The encoded protein is CASSQQRVNSPLHF.

This clone was detected only once. The V gene is TRBV27, the J gene TRBJ2-3; 9 positions agree with TRBD1. V shed 5 bases, J shed 3 bases, and the junction held 3 bases outside the gene matches. Per the germline V gene, CDR1 is MNHEY and CDR2 is SMNVEV (reference sequence). The CDR3 length is 14 residues. This CDR3 is CASSLTGGTDTQYF. CDR3 DNA sequence: TGTGCCAGCAGTCTGACAGGGGGGACAGATACGCAGTATTTT.

A few counts support this clone. The rearrangement links TRBV19 to TRBJ2-7; D possibly corresponds to TRBD2 (6 bases). CDR1 LNHDA and CDR2 SQIVND come from the germline V gene (reference sequence). Trimming shortened V by 5 bases and J by 3 bases, and 11 bases separated the two germline ends. There are 13 residues in the CDR3. The DNA for the CDR3 is TGTGCCAGTAGTCGCCCCGGGAGCTACGAGCAGTACTTC. As protein: CASSRPGSYEQYF.

This chain connects TRBV5-1 to TRBJ2-7; 7 nucleotides agree with TRBD1. Looked up from germline, CDR1 is SGHRS and CDR2 is YFSETQ. V gave up 2 bases and J gave up 3 bases; unmatched junction bases: 5. The CDR3 extends over 14 amino acids. CDR3 region: CASSFGTEGYEQYF. The DNA of the CDR3 is TGCGCCAGCAGCTTCGGGACAGAGGGCTACGAGCAGTACTTC.

This chain links TRBV5-1 with TRBJ2-1, with TRBD2 matching over 14 bases. The V gene's germline CDR1 is SGHRS and CDR2 YFSETQ. There are 16 residues in the CDR3. Trimming removed 4 bases from V and 5 bases from J; junction bases left unmatched: 5. CDR3 sequence (DNA): TGCGCCAGCAGCCGGAGACTAGCGGGAGGGGACAATGAGCAGTTCTTC. Its translation: CASSRRLAGGDNEQFF.

The chain is built from TRBV30 and TRBJ1-5; tentatively, D is TRBD1 (6 bases). From germline, CDR1 is GTSNPN and CDR2 SVGIG (reference sequence). V was shortened by 1 base and J by 0 bases, with 13 bases between the two germline ends. The CDR3 consists of 16 residues. The DNA for the CDR3 is TGTGCCTGGAGTGCTAGAGGGGGGGGTAGCAATCAGCCCCAGCATTTT. It yields the protein CAWSARGGGSNQPQHF.

This rearrangement joins TRBV9 to TRBJ2-7; D might be TRBD2 (5 bases). CDR3 length: 14 amino acids. The V end was cut by 0 bases, the J end by 5 bases, with 12 bases between. Looked up from germline, CDR1 is SGDLS and CDR2 is YYNGEE. The CDR3 bases are TGTGCCAGCAGCGTAGAAGTTTGGGGAGACGAGCAGTACTTC. The encoded protein is CASSVEVWGDEQYF.

This chain connects TRBV5-4 to TRBJ1-1; 8 bases match TRBD1. The CDR3 has 17 amino acids. J was trimmed by 1 base and V by 1 base; bases with no gene match: 9. CDR1 and CDR2 (germline): SGHNT, YYREEE (reference sequence). The CDR3 DNA reads as TGTGCCAGCAGCTTGTTAGTGTGGGGACAGGAGAACACTGAAGCTTTCTTT. It is translated as CASSLLVWGQENTEAFF.

V usage is TRBV18 and J usage is TRBJ2-2; D not certain. The CDR3 covers 14 residues. Per the germline V gene, CDR1 is KGHSH and CDR2 is LQKENI. V lost 1 base and J lost 3, with 6 bases in between. CDR3 DNA sequence: TGTGCCAGCTCACCACAACCAGACACCGGGGAGCTGTTTTTT. This translates into CASSPQPDTGELFF. Full variable domain (outside the CDR3, taken from reference TRBV18 and TRBJ2-2): NAGVMQNPRHLVRRRGQEARLRCSPMKGHSHVYWYRQLPEEGLKFMVYLQKENIIDESGMPKERFSAEFPKEGPSILRIQQVVRGDSAAYFCASSPQPDTGELFFGEGSRLTVL.

The rearrangement joins TRBV7-6 to TRBJ1-4; the D gene is possibly TRBD1 (5 bases). Germline CDR1 reads SGHVS; CDR2 reads FNYEAQ. There are 14 residues in the CDR3. Trimming removed 1 base from V and 7 bases from J, with 10 bases in between. The CDR3 sequence: CASSLVGAGEKLFF. The CDR3 DNA sequence: TGTGCCAGCAGCTTAGTAGGGGCAGGTGAAAAACTGTTTTTT.

The gene calls are TRBV30 and TRBJ2-7, with 7 bases aligning to TRBD2. Unmatched junction bases numbered 8, after V lost 2 bases and J lost 1 base. The CDR3 extends over 15 amino acids. Germline values: CDR1 GTSNPN, CDR2 SVGIG (reference sequence). The DNA of the CDR3 is TGTGCCTGGAGTAGCGTTTCTAGCGGATCCTACGAGCAGTACTTC. This codes for CAWSSVSSGSYEQYF.

This rearrangement joins TRBV5-6 to TRBJ2-7; D gene unclear. Germline-derived CDR1 and CDR2 are SGHDT and YYEEEE. V was trimmed by 1 base and J by 0 bases, leaving 8 bases between them. CDR3 size: 14 residues. The CDR3 loop is CASSLRQASYEQYF. The CDR3 DNA reads as TGTGCCAGCAGCTTGCGTCAGGCCTCCTACGAGCAGTACTTC.

This chain links TRBV6-5 with TRBJ2-1; 8 nucleotides line up with TRBD2. The CDR3 has 16 amino acids. The J segment lost 0 bases and the V segment lost 4 bases, leaving 5 bases of the junction unmatched. Germline CDR1 is MNHEY and CDR2 is SVGAGI. The DNA of the CDR3 is TGTGCCAGCAGTTTAAGACTAGCGAGCTCCTACAATGAGCAGTTCTTC. It specifies CASSLRLASSYNEQFF.

The table lists this clone with a few counts. The rearrangement links TRBV9 to TRBJ1-1, with 8 bases that match TRBD1. This CDR3 comprises 13 residues. The ends lost 5 bases at V and 3 bases at J; junction bases unmatched: 3. Germline V lookup: CDR1 SGDLS, CDR2 YYNGEE. CDR3 region: CASRGQGDTEAFF. As DNA, the CDR3 is TGTGCCAGCAGAGGACAGGGAGACACTGAAGCTTTCTTT.

V is TRBV28 and J is TRBJ1-1; D is perhaps TRBD1 (6 bases). V was trimmed by 7 bases and J by 3 bases, leaving 15 bases between them. CDR1 is MDHEN, CDR2 SYDVKM, per germline. The CDR3 is 14 amino acids. CDR3 DNA sequence: TGTGCCAGCAAGGGGGGAGGGGGGCACACTGAAGCTTTCTTT. It specifies CASKGGGGHTEAFF.

The chain employs TRBV10-1 and TRBJ1-1; 7 positions match TRBD1. Germline loops: CDR1 WNHNN, CDR2 SYGVQD (reference sequence). V lost 3 bases to trimming and J lost 6 bases; unmatched junction nucleotides: 7. The CDR3 is 14 amino acids. CDR3 sequence (DNA): TGCGCCAGCAGTGAAGACAGGGTATCTGCTGAAGCTTTCTTT. Translated, it gives CASSEDRVSAEAFF.

This clone was recorded many times. The CDR3 bases are TGCGCCAGCCGGCGGCAGGGGTCCCCCGCCTACGAGCAGTACTTC. Translating gives CASRRQGSPAYEQYF. This chain connects TRBV5-1 to TRBJ2-7, with D possibly matching TRBD1 (6 bases). Germline V gene data show CDR1 as SGHRS and CDR2 as YFSETQ. The V and J ends lost 7 bases and 2 bases respectively, with 19 bases between them. The CDR3 covers 15 residues.

The chain employs TRBV10-2 and TRBJ2-7; possible D gene TRBD1, 5 bases. V was shortened by 0 bases and J by 7 bases, with 16 bases between the two germline ends. Germline CDR1 reads WSHSY; CDR2 reads SAAADI. The CDR3 spans 15 residues. This chain's CDR3 is CASSESQGSVPEQYF. The DNA of the CDR3 is TGCGCCAGCAGTGAGTCCCAGGGAAGTGTGCCGGAGCAGTACTTC.

This sequence joins TRBV18 and TRBJ2-7; weak D call: TRBD1 (6 bases). The germline V and J ends were trimmed by 3 bases and 1 base, with 13 bases remaining between them. The CDR3 length is 15 residues. Germline-derived CDR1 and CDR2 are KGHSH and LQKENI. CDR3 sequence: CASSPAQGGSYEQYF. Here the CDR3 DNA reads TGTGCCAGCTCACCCGCACAGGGCGGTTCCTACGAGCAGTACTTC.

The chain recombines TRBV12-3 or TRBV12-4 with TRBJ2-7, with TRBD1 as a possible D gene (5 bases). Trimming took 4 bases from V and 4 from J, leaving 11 bases between them. There are 13 residues in the CDR3. The CDR3 spells CASSYVQGYEQYF. CDR3 bases: TGTGCCAGCAGTTATGTGCAGGGTTACGAGCAGTACTTC.

This chain uses TRBV3-1 (or the pseudogene TRBV3-2) with TRBJ1-1, with TRBD1 matching 7 bases. The J segment lost 4 bases and the V segment lost 2 bases, leaving 4 bases of the junction unmatched. There are 14 residues in the CDR3. Per the germline V gene, CDR1 is LGHDT and CDR2 is YNNKEL (reference sequence). CDR3 bases: TGTGCCAGCAGCCAACTACAGGGGTGCACTGAAGCTTTCTTT. Residues: CASSQLQGCTEAFF.